Below, 28 T cell receptor beta chains from the same sample are listed, as sequenced in a study of radiation and T cells in renal cell carcinoma. The protocol was immunoSEQ multiplex PCR, while the TCRdb copy is restricted to in-frame clones and leaves out a portion. The data show approximately 150,000 clones, 65% to 90% seen once. The time point is: blood 4 weeks post-SBRT, at nephrectomy. The treatment was: 15 Gy SBRT to primary tumor, nephrectomy 4 weeks later. The sample was blood, taken from a patient whose treatment included radiotherapy and nephrectomy. These receptors were obtained from a woman in her fifties or sixties with renal cell carcinoma.

J is TRBJ2-3 and V is TRBV7-8; D not resolved. Trimming removed 5 bases from V and 0 bases from J, with 15 bases in between. The CDR3 consists of 16 residues. Per the germline V gene, CDR1 is SGHVS and CDR2 is FQNEAQ. The CDR3 DNA follows: TGTGCCAGCAGCCCCCCGCGGCTACCTAGCACAGATACGCAGTATTTT. It translates to CASSPPRLPSTDTQYF.

The chain has TRBV4-1 and TRBJ1-1, with D unresolved. Trimming shortened V by 3 bases and J by 2 bases, and 7 bases separated the two germline ends. Germline V gene sequence: CDR1 MGHRA, CDR2 YSYEKL. CDR3 length: 13 amino acids. The CDR3 region is CASSHRGNTEAFF. The CDR3 nucleotides read TGCGCCAGCAGCCACCGAGGCAACACTGAAGCTTTCTTT.

The chain is built from TRBV18 and TRBJ1-3; D is ambiguous. The CDR3 runs 16 residues. Trimming shortened V by 0 bases and J by 1 base, and 10 bases separated the two germline ends. Germline V gene data show CDR1 as KGHSH and CDR2 as LQKENI. CDR3 in DNA: TGTGCCAGCTCACCACCGGCGGGCCGATCTGGAAACACCATATATTTT. Translating gives CASSPPAGRSGNTIYF. The full variable domain, completed using reference TRBV18 and TRBJ1-3, is NAGVMQNPRHLVRRRGQEARLRCSPMKGHSHVYWYRQLPEEGLKFMVYLQKENIIDESGMPKERFSAEFPKEGPSILRIQQVVRGDSAAYFCASSPPAGRSGNTIYFGEGSWLTVV.

The V gene is TRBV27, the J gene TRBJ1-1; TRBD1 might be the D (6 bases). V shed 5 bases and J shed 1 base, with 11 bases lying between them. The CDR3 is made up of 14 amino acids. Germline lookup yields CDR1 MNHEY and CDR2 SMNVEV (reference sequence). The CDR3 here is CASSQRDKNTEAFF. CDR3 DNA: TGTGCCAGCAGTCAGCGGGACAAGAACACTGAAGCTTTCTTT.

CDR3 in amino acids: CASIGAGELFF. The DNA for the CDR3 is TGCGCCAGCATCGGGGCCGGGGAGCTGTTTTTT. The chain carries TRBV10-1 and TRBJ2-2, with TRBD2 as a possible D gene (5 bases). Trimming stripped 7 bases from V and 6 bases from J, with 6 bases between. The CDR3 runs to 11 residues. Per germline, CDR1 WNHNN and CDR2 SYGVQD (reference sequence).

The rearrangement joins TRBV25-1 to TRBJ2-1; no clear D. The V end was cut by 5 bases, the J end by 7 bases, with 12 bases between. The length of the CDR3 is 13 residues. Germline V lookup: CDR1 MGHDK, CDR2 SYGVNS. CDR3 in amino acids: CASSFGDLNEQFF. CDR3 nucleotides: TGTGCCAGCAGTTTTGGGGATCTTAATGAGCAGTTCTTC.

The rearrangement uses TRBV4-1 and TRBJ2-3; D might be TRBD1 (6 bases). CDR1 and CDR2 from the germline V gene are MGHRA and YSYEKL. The CDR3 loop spans 17 amino acids. The ends were cut back, 2 bases at V and 0 bases at J, with 15 bases in the middle. The CDR3 sequence: CASSQYTAGASTDTQYF. As DNA, the CDR3 is TGCGCCAGCAGCCAATACACGGCAGGGGCTAGCACAGATACGCAGTATTTT.

The gene calls are TRBV4-1 and TRBJ1-6; 7 nucleotides agree with TRBD1. Looked up from germline, CDR1 is MGHRA and CDR2 is YSYEKL. V lost 2 bases and J lost 5; bases outside the gene matches: 6. The CDR3 sequence is 16 residues long. The DNA for the CDR3 is TGCGCCAGCAGCCAAACCGGGACAGAGAATAATTCACCCCTCCACTTT. It translates to CASSQTGTENNSPLHF.

This clone came up once. The rearrangement links TRBV6-5 to TRBJ2-7; 11 positions agree with TRBD1. This CDR3 region has 15 residues. Trimming at V came to 6 bases and at J to 4 bases, leaving 8 bases not matched to a gene. Germline V CDR1 and CDR2: MNHEY, SVGAGI. The CDR3 region is CASSKGTGGRYEQYF. DNA of the CDR3: TGTGCCAGCAGCAAAGGGACAGGGGGACGGTACGAGCAGTACTTC.

The chain couples TRBV7-2 to TRBJ1-1; no definite D call. V shed 2 bases and J shed 2 bases, with 9 bases lying between them. CDR1 is SGHTA and CDR2 is FQGNSA in the germline V gene. CDR3 length equals 14 residues. The CDR3, as DNA: TGTGCCAGCAGCTTAAAACCCCCAAACACTGAAGCTTTCTTT. The encoded protein is CASSLKPPNTEAFF.

The genes are TRBV9 and TRBJ1-1; maybe TRBD1 (6 bases). Germline CDR1 is SGDLS and CDR2 is YYNGEE. Deletions cut 3 bases from V and 1 base from J, with 25 bases between. This CDR3 is built from 19 residues. The CDR3 DNA follows: TGTGCCAGCAGCGCCAAGGGGGGTAATCCAGGGCAGGGGAACACTGAAGCTTTCTTT. Translating it yields CASSAKGGNPGQGNTEAFF.

V is TRBV30 and J is TRBJ1-6, with TRBD1 as a possible D gene (6 bases). Trimming took 0 bases from V and 11 from J, leaving 17 bases between them. Germline V lookup: CDR1 GTSNPN, CDR2 SVGIG (reference sequence). This CDR3 contains 15 residues. CDR3 residues: CAWSVRETGSTPLHF. CDR3 in DNA: TGTGCCTGGAGTGTACGGGAAACAGGGTCGACACCCCTCCACTTT.

The J gene is TRBJ2-7, the V gene TRBV5-1; TRBD2 agrees at 10 bases. Per the germline V gene, CDR1 is SGHRS and CDR2 is YFSETQ. Trimming removed 6 bases from V and 4 bases from J; junction bases left unmatched: 4. The CDR3 runs to 13 residues. This CDR3 reads CASTWTSGYEQYF. The DNA of the CDR3 is TGCGCCAGCACATGGACTAGCGGTTACGAGCAGTACTTC.

The genes are TRBV18 and TRBJ2-7; perhaps TRBD1 as D (5 bases). Trimming pared 0 bases from V and 5 bases from J, leaving 14 bases between. CDR1 KGHSH and CDR2 LQKENI come from the germline V gene. This CDR3 region has 15 residues. CDR3 sequence reads: CASSPPGQQEDEQYF. DNA for the CDR3: TGTGCCAGCTCACCACCTGGTCAACAGGAAGACGAGCAGTACTTC.

This clone came up a few times. The J gene is TRBJ1-2, the V gene TRBV5-4; D possibly corresponds to TRBD1 (5 bases). The CDR3 has 12 amino acids. The V and J ends lost 7 bases and 6 bases respectively, with 13 bases between them. Germline-derived CDR1 and CDR2 are SGHNT and YYREEE (reference sequence). Here the CDR3 DNA reads TGTGCCAGCGGGGCAAGAAGGGATGGCTACACCTTC. Its protein is CASGARRDGYTF.

The DNA for the CDR3 is TGCGCCAGCAGACTAGCGGGAGTTGCCAATGAGCAGTTCTTC. This codes for CASRLAGVANEQFF. The chain is built from TRBV10-2 and TRBJ2-1; 11 positions match TRBD2. The CDR3 has 14 amino acids. Germline CDR1 reads WSHSY; CDR2 reads SAAADI. After removal of 6 bases from V and 6 bases from J, the junction contained 4 bases not matched to a gene.

This clone appeared a single time. V is TRBV5-1 and J is TRBJ1-1; the match to TRBD1 covers 11 bases. Germline CDR1 reads SGHRS; CDR2 reads YFSETQ. The CDR3 extends over 16 amino acids. J lost 3 bases, V lost 6 bases, and 10 bases had no gene match. The CDR3 bases are TGCGCCAGCACCCTTGGGACAGGGGGAGGATACACTGAAGCTTTCTTT. Its protein product is CASTLGTGGGYTEAFF. Together with reference TRBV5-1 and TRBJ1-1, the CDR3 gives the full variable domain: KAGVTQTPRYLIKTRGQQVTLSCSPISGHRSVSWYQQTPGQGLQFLFEYFSETQRNKGNFPGRFSGRQFSNSRSEMNVSTLELGDSALYLCASTLGTGGGYTEAFFGQGTRLTVV.

The genes are TRBV5-4 and TRBJ2-7; 15 bases match TRBD2. The CDR3 has 17 amino acids. CDR1 and CDR2 from the germline V gene are SGHNT and YYREEE (reference sequence). Germline trimming cut 5 bases from V and 0 bases from J; bases unmatched to any gene: 6. CDR3 DNA: TGTGCCAGCAGGTCGGGACTAGCGGGGGGAACCTCCTACGAGCAGTACTTC. Encoded protein: CASRSGLAGGTSYEQYF.

The chain combines TRBV4-3 with TRBJ2-7; D not resolved. CDR1 is LGHNA, CDR2 YSLEER, per germline. This CDR3 is built from 13 residues. The V end lost 3 bases, the J end lost 2 bases, and 8 bases lay between the germline ends. This chain's CDR3 is CASSQEPTYEQYF. The DNA for the CDR3 is TGCGCCAGCAGCCAGGAACCGACCTACGAGCAGTACTTC.

This chain joins TRBV4-1 and TRBJ1-5, with D perhaps TRBD1 (6 bases). The length of the CDR3 is 17 residues. V was trimmed by 4 bases and J by 0 bases, leaving 16 bases between them. CDR1 is MGHRA, CDR2 YSYEKL, per germline. For the CDR3, the DNA is TGCGCCAGCAGCCCCGAGGGGGGGGGTTATAGCAATCAGCCCCAGCATTTT. This sequence encodes CASSPEGGGYSNQPQHF.

This chain links TRBV30 with TRBJ1-5, with 9 positions matching TRBD1. Per germline, CDR1 GTSNPN and CDR2 SVGIG (reference sequence). The J segment lost 0 bases and the V segment lost 8 bases, leaving 5 bases of the junction unmatched. The CDR3 has 14 amino acids. CDR3 in amino acids: CAGGQGNSNQPQHF. CDR3 nucleotides: TGTGCCGGGGGACAGGGTAATAGCAATCAGCCCCAGCATTTT.

V gene TRBV28 combines with J gene TRBJ2-7; D is possibly TRBD1 or TRBD2 (6 bases each). CDR3 length: 16 residues. V gave up 5 bases and J gave up 3 bases, with 20 bases separating them. Germline V gene data show CDR1 as MDHEN and CDR2 as SYDVKM. CDR3 residues: CASSPTKPGAFYEQYF. In DNA form, the CDR3 reads TGTGCCAGCAGTCCGACTAAACCGGGGGCCTTCTACGAGCAGTACTTC.

This clone was counted a few times. This chain uses TRBV18 with TRBJ1-1; 10 bases line up with TRBD1. This CDR3 has 13 residues. Unmatched junction bases numbered 2, after V lost 2 bases and J lost 8 bases. CDR1 is KGHSH and CDR2 is LQKENI in the germline V gene. As DNA, the CDR3 is TGTGCCAGCTCACCATTGGGACAGGGGGAAGCTTTCTTT. Translating gives CASSPLGQGEAFF.

Only one count was recorded for this clone. The V call is TRBV9, the J call TRBJ2-3, with D unresolved. CDR1 is SGDLS, CDR2 YYNGEE, per germline. This CDR3 is built from 12 residues. V lost 3 bases to trimming and J lost 7 bases, with 9 bases between them. CDR3 sequence: CASSDPSYTQYF. CDR3 coding DNA: TGTGCCAGCAGCGACCCTTCCTATACGCAGTATTTT.

The chain uses TRBV5-6 and TRBJ2-1, with a weak D call TRBD2 (6 bases). Germline V gene sequence: CDR1 SGHDT, CDR2 YYEEEE. Trimming took 2 bases from V and 7 from J, leaving 7 bases between them. The CDR3 extends over 12 amino acids. CDR3 coding DNA: TGTGCCAGCAGCTTTCGGGGGAATGAGCAGTTCTTC. Its protein product is CASSFRGNEQFF.

This sequence joins TRBV9 and TRBJ2-2; 8 positions agree with TRBD2. V was clipped by 0 bases and J by 5 bases; unmatched bases: 6. The CDR3 contains 16 residues. The V gene's germline CDR1 is SGDLS and CDR2 YYNGEE. The DNA of the CDR3 is TGTGCCAGCAGCGTAGCCGGGGGGGCGTCTACCGGGGAGCTGTTTTTT. Residues: CASSVAGGASTGELFF.

The chain is built from TRBV29-1 and TRBJ2-1; 8 bases map to TRBD2. This CDR3 is built from 14 residues. Germline loops: CDR1 SQVTM, CDR2 ANQGSEA. V trimming: 7 bases; J trimming: 1 base; junction bases outside the gene matches: 6. CDR3 loop: CSASGLGSYNEQFF. CDR3 DNA: TGCAGCGCTTCGGGACTAGGATCCTACAATGAGCAGTTCTTC.

The J gene is TRBJ2-1, the V gene TRBV28; TRBD1 matches at 10 bases. V dropped 6 bases and J dropped 10; count of bases not matched to a gene: 12. Looked up from germline, CDR1 is MDHEN and CDR2 is SYDVKM. CDR3 size: 15 residues. CDR3 in DNA: TGTGCCAGCAGCTCCCCGGGACAGGGGCCTAGCGAGCAGTTCTTC. This sequence encodes CASSSPGQGPSEQFF.